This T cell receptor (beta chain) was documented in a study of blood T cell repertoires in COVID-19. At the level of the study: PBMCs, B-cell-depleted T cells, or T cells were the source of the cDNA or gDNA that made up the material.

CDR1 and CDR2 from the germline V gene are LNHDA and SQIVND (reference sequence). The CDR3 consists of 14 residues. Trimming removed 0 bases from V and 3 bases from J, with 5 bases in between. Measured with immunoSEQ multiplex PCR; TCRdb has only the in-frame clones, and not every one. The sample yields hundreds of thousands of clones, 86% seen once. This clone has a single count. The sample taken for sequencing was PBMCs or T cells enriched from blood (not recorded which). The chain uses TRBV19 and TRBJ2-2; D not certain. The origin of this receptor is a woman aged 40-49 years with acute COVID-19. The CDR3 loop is CASSIETYTGELFF. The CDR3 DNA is TGTGCCAGTAGTATAGAGACTTACACCGGGGAGCTGTTTTTT. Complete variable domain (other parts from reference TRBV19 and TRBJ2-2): DGGITQSPKYLFRKEGQNVTLSCEQNLNHDAMYWYRQDPGQGLRLIYYSQIVNDFQKGDIAEGYSVSREKKESFPLTVTSAQKNPTAFYLCASSIETYTGELFFGEGSRLTVL.